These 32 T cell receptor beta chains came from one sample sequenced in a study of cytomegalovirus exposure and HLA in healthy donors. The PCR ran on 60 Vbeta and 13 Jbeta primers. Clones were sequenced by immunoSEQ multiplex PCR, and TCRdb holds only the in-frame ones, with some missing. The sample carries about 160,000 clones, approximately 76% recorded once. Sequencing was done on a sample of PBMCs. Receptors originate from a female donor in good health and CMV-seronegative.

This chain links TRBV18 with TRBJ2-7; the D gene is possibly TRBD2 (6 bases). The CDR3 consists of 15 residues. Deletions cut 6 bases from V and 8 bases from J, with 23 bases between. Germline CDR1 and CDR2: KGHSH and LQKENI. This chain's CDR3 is CASSSTGTDTWKQYF. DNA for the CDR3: TGTGCCAGCTCGTCTACCGGGACTGACACGTGGAAGCAGTACTTC.

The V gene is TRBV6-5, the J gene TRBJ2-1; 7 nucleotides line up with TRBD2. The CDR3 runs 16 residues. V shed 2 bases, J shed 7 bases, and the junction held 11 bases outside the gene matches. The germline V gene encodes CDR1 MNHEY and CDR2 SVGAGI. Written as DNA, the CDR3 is TGTGCCAGCAGTTACGGGATGGGACTAAAACGAAATGAGCAGTTCTTC. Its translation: CASSYGMGLKRNEQFF.

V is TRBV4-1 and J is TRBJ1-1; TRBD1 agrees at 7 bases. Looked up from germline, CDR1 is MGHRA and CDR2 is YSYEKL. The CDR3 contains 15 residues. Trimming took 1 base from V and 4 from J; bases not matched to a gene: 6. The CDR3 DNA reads TGCGCCAGCAGCCAAGCCGACAGGGATACCACTGAAGCTTTCTTT. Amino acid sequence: CASSQADRDTTEAFF.

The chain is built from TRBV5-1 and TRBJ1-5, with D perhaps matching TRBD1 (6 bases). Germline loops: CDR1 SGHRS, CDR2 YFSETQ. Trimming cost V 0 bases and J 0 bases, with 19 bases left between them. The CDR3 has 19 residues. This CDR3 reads CASSLGGGEFEVSNQPQHF. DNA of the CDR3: TGCGCCAGCAGCTTGGGAGGGGGGGAATTTGAAGTTAGCAATCAGCCCCAGCATTTT.

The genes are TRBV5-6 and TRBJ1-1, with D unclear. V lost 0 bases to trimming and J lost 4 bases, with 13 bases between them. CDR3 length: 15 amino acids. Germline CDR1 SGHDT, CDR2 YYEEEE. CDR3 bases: TGTGCCAGCAGCTTGGGTGCGGGGATGGGCACTGAAGCTTTCTTT. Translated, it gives CASSLGAGMGTEAFF.

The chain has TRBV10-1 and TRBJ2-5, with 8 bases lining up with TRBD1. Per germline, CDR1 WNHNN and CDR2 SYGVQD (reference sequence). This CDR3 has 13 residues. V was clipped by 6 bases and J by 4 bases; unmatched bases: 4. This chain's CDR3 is CASSAGQGETQYF. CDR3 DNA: TGCGCCAGCAGCGCAGGACAGGGAGAGACCCAGTACTTC.

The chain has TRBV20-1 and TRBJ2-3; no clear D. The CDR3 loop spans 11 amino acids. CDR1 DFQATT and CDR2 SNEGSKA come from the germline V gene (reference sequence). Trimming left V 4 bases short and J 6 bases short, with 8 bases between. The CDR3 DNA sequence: TGCAGTGCTAACAGCCTGGATACGCAGTATTTT. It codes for CSANSLDTQYF.

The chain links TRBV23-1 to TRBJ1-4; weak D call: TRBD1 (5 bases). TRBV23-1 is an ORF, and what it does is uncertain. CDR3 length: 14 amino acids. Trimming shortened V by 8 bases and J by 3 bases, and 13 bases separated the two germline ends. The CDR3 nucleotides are TGCGCCAGCGGCCAGACAGAGCCTAATGAAAAACTGTTTTTT. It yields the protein CASGQTEPNEKLFF.

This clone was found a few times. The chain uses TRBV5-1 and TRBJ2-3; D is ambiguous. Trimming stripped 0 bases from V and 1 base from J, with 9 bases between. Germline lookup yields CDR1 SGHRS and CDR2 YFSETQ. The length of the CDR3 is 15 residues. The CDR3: CASSLDGAGTDTQYF. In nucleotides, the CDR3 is TGCGCCAGCAGCTTGGACGGCGCGGGCACAGATACGCAGTATTTT.

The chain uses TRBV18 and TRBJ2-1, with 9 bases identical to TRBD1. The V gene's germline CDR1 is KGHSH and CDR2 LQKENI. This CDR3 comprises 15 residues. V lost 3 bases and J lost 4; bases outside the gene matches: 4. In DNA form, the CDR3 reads TGTGCCAGCTCACCTGAGGGACAGGGATACAATGAGCAGTTCTTC. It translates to CASSPEGQGYNEQFF.

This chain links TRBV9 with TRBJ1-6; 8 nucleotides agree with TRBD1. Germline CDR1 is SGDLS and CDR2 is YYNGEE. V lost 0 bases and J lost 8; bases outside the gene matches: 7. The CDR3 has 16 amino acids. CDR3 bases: TGTGCCAGCAGCGTAGATGGAACAGGGGGGTATTCACCCCTCCACTTT. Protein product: CASSVDGTGGYSPLHF. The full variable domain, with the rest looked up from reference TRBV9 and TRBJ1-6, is DSGVTQTPKHLITATGQRVTLRCSPRSGDLSVYWYQQSLDQGLQFLIQYYNGEERAKGNILERFSAQQFPDLHSELNLSSLELGDSALYFCASSVDGTGGYSPLHFGNGTRLTVT.

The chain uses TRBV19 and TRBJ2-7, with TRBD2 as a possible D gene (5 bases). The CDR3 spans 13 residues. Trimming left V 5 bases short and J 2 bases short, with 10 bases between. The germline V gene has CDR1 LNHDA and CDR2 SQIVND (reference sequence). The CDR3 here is CASSADGTYEQYF. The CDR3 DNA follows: TGTGCCAGTAGTGCGGACGGGACCTACGAGCAGTACTTC.

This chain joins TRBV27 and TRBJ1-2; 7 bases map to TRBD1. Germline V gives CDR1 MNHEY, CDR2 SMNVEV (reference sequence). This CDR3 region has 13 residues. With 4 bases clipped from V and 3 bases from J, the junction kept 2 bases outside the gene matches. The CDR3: CASSSQGYYGYTF. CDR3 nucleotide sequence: TGTGCCAGCAGTTCACAGGGGTACTATGGCTACACCTTC.

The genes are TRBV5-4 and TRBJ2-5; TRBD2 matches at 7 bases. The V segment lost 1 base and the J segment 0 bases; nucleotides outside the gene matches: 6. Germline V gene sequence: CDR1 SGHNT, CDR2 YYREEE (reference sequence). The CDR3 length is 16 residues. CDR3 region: CASSLWGGAYQETQYF. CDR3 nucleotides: TGTGCCAGCAGCTTGTGGGGAGGGGCGTACCAAGAGACCCAGTACTTC.

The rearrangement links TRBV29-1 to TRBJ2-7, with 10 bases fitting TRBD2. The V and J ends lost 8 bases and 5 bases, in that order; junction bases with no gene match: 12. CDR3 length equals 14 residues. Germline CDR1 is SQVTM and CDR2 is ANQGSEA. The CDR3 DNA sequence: TGCAGCTCTATCCGGGCTAGCGGGAGTAACGAGCAGTACTTC. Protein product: CSSIRASGSNEQYF.

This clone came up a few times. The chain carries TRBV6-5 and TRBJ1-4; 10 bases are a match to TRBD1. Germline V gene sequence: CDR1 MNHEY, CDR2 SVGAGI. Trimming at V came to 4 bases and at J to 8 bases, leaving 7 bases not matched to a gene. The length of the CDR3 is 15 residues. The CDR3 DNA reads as TGTGCCAGCAGTTCGACAGGGGGCGTATGGGAAAAACTGTTTTTT. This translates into CASSSTGGVWEKLFF.

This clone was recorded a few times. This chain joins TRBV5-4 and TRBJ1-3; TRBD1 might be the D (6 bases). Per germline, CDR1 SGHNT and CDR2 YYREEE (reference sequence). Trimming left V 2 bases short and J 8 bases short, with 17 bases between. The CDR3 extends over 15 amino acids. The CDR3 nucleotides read TGTGCCAGCAGCTTCCGGAGGGGGGGAGTGTACACCATATATTTT. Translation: CASSFRRGGVYTIYF.

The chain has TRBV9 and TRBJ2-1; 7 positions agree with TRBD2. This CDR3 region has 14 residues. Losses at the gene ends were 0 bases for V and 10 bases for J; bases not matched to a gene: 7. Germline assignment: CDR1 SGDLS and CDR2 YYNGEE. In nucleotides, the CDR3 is TGTGCCAGCAGCGTAGCGGGACTACAGGTGGAGCAGTTCTTC. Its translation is CASSVAGLQVEQFF.

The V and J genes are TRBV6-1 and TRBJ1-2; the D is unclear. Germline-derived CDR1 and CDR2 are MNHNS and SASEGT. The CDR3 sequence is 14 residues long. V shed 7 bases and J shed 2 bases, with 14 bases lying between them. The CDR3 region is CASTPSRQNYGYTF. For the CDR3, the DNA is TGTGCCAGCACACCCTCCAGGCAGAACTATGGCTACACCTTC.

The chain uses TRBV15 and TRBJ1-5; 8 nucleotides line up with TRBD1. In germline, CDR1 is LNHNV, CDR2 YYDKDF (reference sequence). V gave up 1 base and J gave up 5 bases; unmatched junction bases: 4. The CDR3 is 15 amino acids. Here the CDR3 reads CATSRGQGLYQPQHF. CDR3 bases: TGTGCCACCAGCAGAGGACAGGGGCTTTATCAGCCCCAGCATTTT.

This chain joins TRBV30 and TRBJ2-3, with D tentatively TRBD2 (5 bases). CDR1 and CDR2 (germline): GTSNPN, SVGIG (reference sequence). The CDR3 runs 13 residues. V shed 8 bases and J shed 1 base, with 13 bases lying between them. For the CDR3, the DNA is TGTGCCAGAAACAGAGCGGGCACAGATACGCAGTATTTT. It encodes CARNRAGTDTQYF.

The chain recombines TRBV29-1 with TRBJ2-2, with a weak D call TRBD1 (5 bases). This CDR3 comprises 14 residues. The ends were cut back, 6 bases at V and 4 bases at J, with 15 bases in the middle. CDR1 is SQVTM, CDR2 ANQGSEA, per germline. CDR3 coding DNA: TGCAGCGTCGCAAGAGGACAAACCACCGGGGAGCTGTTTTTT. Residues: CSVARGQTTGELFF.

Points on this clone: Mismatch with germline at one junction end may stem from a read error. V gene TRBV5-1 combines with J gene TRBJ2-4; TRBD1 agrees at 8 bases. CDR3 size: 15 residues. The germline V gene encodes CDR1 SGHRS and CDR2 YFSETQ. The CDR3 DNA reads TGCGCCAGCAGCTCCGCGATCACAGGGGGAGACATTCAGTATTTC. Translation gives CASSSAITGGDIQYF. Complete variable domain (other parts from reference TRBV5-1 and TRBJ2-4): KAGVTQTPRYLIKTRGQQVTLSCSPISGHRSVSWYQQTPGQGLQFLFEYFSETQRNKGNFPGRFSGRQFSNSRSEMNVSTLELGDSALYLCASSSAITGGDIQYFGAGTRLSVL.

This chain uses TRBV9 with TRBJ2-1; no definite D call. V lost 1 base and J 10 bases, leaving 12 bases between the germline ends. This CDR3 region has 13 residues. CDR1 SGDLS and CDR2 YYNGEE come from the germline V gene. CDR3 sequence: CASSVKPTEEQFF. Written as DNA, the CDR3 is TGTGCCAGCAGCGTAAAACCCACCGAGGAGCAGTTCTTC.

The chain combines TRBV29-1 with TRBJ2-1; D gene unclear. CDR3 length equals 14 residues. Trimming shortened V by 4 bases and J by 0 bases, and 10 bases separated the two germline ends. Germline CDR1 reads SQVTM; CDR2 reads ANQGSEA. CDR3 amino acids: CSVVSHSSYNEQFF. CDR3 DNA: TGCAGCGTTGTTTCTCACAGCTCCTACAATGAGCAGTTCTTC.

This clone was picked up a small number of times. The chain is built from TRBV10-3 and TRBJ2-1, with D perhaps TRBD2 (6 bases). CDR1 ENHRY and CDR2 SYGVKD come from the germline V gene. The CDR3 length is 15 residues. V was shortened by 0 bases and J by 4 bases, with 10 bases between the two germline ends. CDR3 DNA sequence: TGTGCCATCAGTGAGTCTGGCGGGATTTACAATGAGCAGTTCTTC. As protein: CAISESGGIYNEQFF.

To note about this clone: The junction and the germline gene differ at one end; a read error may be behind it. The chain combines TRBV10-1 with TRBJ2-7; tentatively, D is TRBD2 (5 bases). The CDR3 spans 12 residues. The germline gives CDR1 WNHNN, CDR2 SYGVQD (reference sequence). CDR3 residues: CASSEEGYEQHF. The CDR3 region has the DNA TGCGCCAGCAGTGAGGAGGGTTACGAGCAGCACTTC.

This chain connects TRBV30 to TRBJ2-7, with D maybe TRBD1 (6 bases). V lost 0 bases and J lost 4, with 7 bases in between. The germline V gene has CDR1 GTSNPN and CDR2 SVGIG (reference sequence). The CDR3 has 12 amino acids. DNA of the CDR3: TGTGCCTGGAGTGTACAGGGTTACGAGCAGTACTTC. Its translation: CAWSVQGYEQYF.

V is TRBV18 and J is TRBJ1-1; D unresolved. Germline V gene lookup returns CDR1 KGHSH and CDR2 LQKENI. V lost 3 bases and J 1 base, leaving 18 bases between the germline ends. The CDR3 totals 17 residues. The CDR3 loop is CASSPLTEVASNTEAFF. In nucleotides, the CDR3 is TGTGCCAGCTCACCTCTGACTGAGGTTGCCTCGAACACTGAAGCTTTCTTT.

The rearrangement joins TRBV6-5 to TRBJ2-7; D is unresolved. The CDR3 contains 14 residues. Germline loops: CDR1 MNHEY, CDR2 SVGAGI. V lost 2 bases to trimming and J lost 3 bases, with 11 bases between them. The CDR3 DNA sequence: TGTGCCAGCAGTTACAAGGCTAGGAGCTACGAGCAGTACTTC. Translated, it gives CASSYKARSYEQYF.

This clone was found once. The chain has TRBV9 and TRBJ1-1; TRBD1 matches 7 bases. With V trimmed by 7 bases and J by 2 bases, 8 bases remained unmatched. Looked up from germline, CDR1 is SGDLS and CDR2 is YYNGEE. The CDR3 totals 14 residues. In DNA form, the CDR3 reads TGTGCCAGCCGCACCGGGACAGCCAACACTGAAGCTTTCTTT. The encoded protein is CASRTGTANTEAFF.

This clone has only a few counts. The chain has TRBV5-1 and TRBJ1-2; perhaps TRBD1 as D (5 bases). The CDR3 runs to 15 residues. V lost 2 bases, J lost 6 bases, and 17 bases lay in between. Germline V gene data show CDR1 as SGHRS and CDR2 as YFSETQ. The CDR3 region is CASSFGGTVTDGYTF. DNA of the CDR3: TGCGCCAGCAGCTTTGGAGGGACGGTGACGGATGGCTACACCTTC.